What follows are 8 T cell receptor beta chains derived from one specimen sequenced in a study of human T cells and chemical hapten exposure. The time point here: pre-sensitization, week 0. Treatment defined: therapeutic diphenylcyclopropenone sensitization with weekly scalp DPC. TCRdb re-analysed the RACE reads in MiXCR, keeping a single row per CDR3 protein. The sample records some 98,000 distinct CDR3 sequences, 11% being singletons. This specimen was whole blood, taken in connection with sensitization to the hapten diphenylcyclopropenone (DPC). Every receptor here comes from a woman aged 55-69 years with alopecia areata. Some clones in this sample may be carry-over from other donors' samples.

The chain recombines TRBV27 with TRBJ1-2; D gene unclear. This CDR3 is 15 amino acids long. Germline V lookup: CDR1 MNHEY, CDR2 SMNVEV (reference sequence). Trimming removed 6 bases at V and 4 bases at J, with 18 bases between. CDR3 protein: CASSPTLQVSYGYTF. DNA for the CDR3: TGTGCCAGCAGCCCCACACTCCAGGTTAGCTATGGCTACACCTTC.

Ten or more counts support this clonotype. The V call is TRBV20-1, the J call TRBJ2-5, with 7 bases that match TRBD1. V was clipped by 5 bases and J by 5 bases; unmatched bases: 11. The CDR3 spans 14 residues. Germline-derived CDR1 and CDR2 are DFQATT and SNEGSKA (reference sequence). The CDR3 protein is CSAGAGGQQETQYF. The CDR3 DNA follows: TGCAGTGCTGGAGCAGGGGGACAGCAGGAGACCCAGTACTTC.

In its sample, this clonotype was seen many times. V and J are TRBV5-4 and TRBJ1-3; D gene unclear. With 3 bases removed from V and 0 bases from J, the gap between germline ends came to 10 bases. There are 15 residues in the CDR3. Looked up from germline, CDR1 is SGHNT and CDR2 is YYREEE (reference sequence). As DNA, the CDR3 is TGTGCCAGCAGCTCGACCAGGTCCTCTGGAAACACCATATATTTT. It translates to CASSSTRSSGNTIYF.

The sample holds many counts of this clonotype. The chain uses TRBV9 and TRBJ2-3; 7 nucleotides align to TRBD2. V gave up 3 bases and J gave up 5 bases; unmatched junction bases: 6. The CDR3 loop spans 14 amino acids. Germline-derived CDR1 and CDR2 are SGDLS and YYNGEE. The CDR3 spells CASSATAGVDTQYF. The CDR3 DNA reads as TGTGCCAGCAGCGCCACCGCGGGGGTAGATACGCAGTATTTT.

There are many counts of this clonotype. This sequence joins TRBV29-1 and TRBJ1-1; TRBD1 aligns across 9 bases. The CDR3 runs 16 residues. Germline V gene lookup returns CDR1 SQVTM and CDR2 ANQGSEA. Trimming took 4 bases from V and 11 from J; bases not matched to a gene: 20. The chain's CDR3 is CSVVQFGGGQGLEAFF. The CDR3 DNA reads as TGCAGCGTTGTTCAGTTCGGCGGGGGACAGGGCTTAGAGGCTTTCTTT.

The table lists this clonotype with many counts. The rearrangement links TRBV28 to TRBJ1-1; D is possibly TRBD1 (5 bases). The CDR3 is 15 amino acids. The germline gives CDR1 MDHEN, CDR2 SYDVKM. V was pared by 3 bases and J by 2 bases, with 13 bases between. CDR3 DNA: TGTGCCAGCAGTTTTTCGGGCAGGACAAACACTGAAGCTTTCTTT. The encoded protein is CASSFSGRTNTEAFF.

This clonotype has more than one count but fewer than ten. The chain uses TRBV7-6 and TRBJ1-1; no clear D gene. Germline V gives CDR1 SGHVS, CDR2 FNYEAQ. This CDR3 contains 14 residues. V was clipped by 1 base and J by 5 bases, with 11 bases between them. The CDR3 nucleotides are TGTGCCAGCAGCTTAGGCGGGCTACGAACTGAAGCTTTCTTT. Translating gives CASSLGGLRTEAFF.

This clonotype was seen more than once but under ten times. The chain links TRBV20-1 to TRBJ1-5; 9 positions agree with TRBD1. Germline loops: CDR1 DFQATT, CDR2 SNEGSKA (reference sequence). The V and J ends lost 2 bases and 6 bases, in that order; junction bases with no gene match: 2. The CDR3 contains 13 residues. CDR3 amino acids: CSARTGGSQPQHF. CDR3 bases: TGCAGTGCTAGAACAGGGGGCAGTCAGCCCCAGCATTTT.